The rows below give T cell receptor beta chains drawn from one sample of a study of long-term antiretroviral therapy in people with HIV. Some clones are missing from TCRdb's copy, which holds only in-frame ones; the method was immunoSEQ multiplex PCR. The profile shows 16,000 or so clones, 77% of them singletons. This specimen consisted of unsorted PBMCs, obtained 2.1 years after starting antiretroviral therapy. The receptors derive from a man aged 35 to 55 with HIV. Both conserved end residues are part of each CDR3. Each record gives: J gene, D gene, V gene, clone size, CDR3 DNA, CDR3 protein. D genes are given only for firm matches. Size tells how often a clone was seen (once, few, many) or the class of an expanded clone, and some rows leave it out.

j_gene: TRBJ2-2
d_gene: .
v_gene: TRBV27
abundance: .
CDR3nt: TGTGCCAGCAGTTTAACCAGGGGTTTAACCGGGGAGCTGTTTTTT
CDR3aa: CASSLTRGLTGELFF

j_gene: TRBJ2-7
d_gene: TRBD1
v_gene: TRBV11-3
abundance: .
CDR3nt: TGTGCCAGCAGCCTCGGGACAGGGGAAGCGCAGTACTTC
CDR3aa: CASSLGTGEAQYF

j_gene: TRBJ2-1
d_gene: TRBD2
v_gene: TRBV9
abundance: .
CDR3nt: TGTGCCAGCCAGCGGGGGGGCCCCTCGGATGAGCAGTTCTTC
CDR3aa: CASQRGGPSDEQFF

j_gene: TRBJ2-2
d_gene: TRBD2
v_gene: TRBV2
abundance: .
CDR3nt: TGTGCCAGCAGAAGACTAGCATCGAACGGGGAGCTGTTTTTT
CDR3aa: CASRRLASNGELFF

j_gene: TRBJ2-7
d_gene: .
v_gene: TRBV11-2
abundance: .
CDR3nt: TGTGCCAGCAGCTTAGGAGCAGGGGCCTACGAGCAGTACTTC
CDR3aa: CASSLGAGAYEQYF

j_gene: TRBJ1-2
d_gene: TRBD1
v_gene: TRBV19
abundance: once
CDR3nt: TGTGCCAGTAGTAGGGTCCCTGGACAGGGGGATAGCTATGGCTACACCTTC
CDR3aa: CASSRVPGQGDSYGYTF

j_gene: TRBJ2-3
d_gene: .
v_gene: TRBV21-1
abundance: .
CDR3nt: TGTGCCAGCAGCAAAGCCCCAGCTCAGGGGAGAGGGACAGATACGCAGTATTTT
CDR3aa: CASSKAPAQGRGTDTQYF

j_gene: TRBJ1-2
d_gene: TRBD1
v_gene: TRBV5-6
abundance: few
CDR3nt: TGTGCCAGCAGCTTGGGGACAGGGCTGAACTATGGCTACACCTTC
CDR3aa: CASSLGTGLNYGYTF

j_gene: TRBJ1-1
d_gene: .
v_gene: TRBV10-1
abundance: .
CDR3nt: TGCGCCAGCAGCAAACAGGGTTACGCTGAAGCTTTCTTT
CDR3aa: CASSKQGYAEAFF

j_gene: TRBJ2-7
d_gene: .
v_gene: TRBV7-2
abundance: few
CDR3nt: TGTGCCAGCAGCTTAGCAGGGGACGGAAACTACGAGCAGTACTTC
CDR3aa: CASSLAGDGNYEQYF

j_gene: TRBJ2-5
d_gene: .
v_gene: TRBV21-1
abundance: .
CDR3nt: TGTGCCAGCAGCCCCCAGAGGGACCCGTACCAAGAGACCCAGTACTTC
CDR3aa: CASSPQRDPYQETQYF

j_gene: TRBJ2-1
d_gene: .
v_gene: TRBV7-9
abundance: .
CDR3nt: TGTGCCAGCAGCGGAGTCGCCAATGAGCAGTTCTTC
CDR3aa: CASSGVANEQFF

j_gene: TRBJ2-7
d_gene: TRBD1
v_gene: TRBV6-5
abundance: .
CDR3nt: TGTGCCAGCAGTTACTCTGGGACAGGGCCCTTAGAGCAGTACTTC
CDR3aa: CASSYSGTGPLEQYF

j_gene: TRBJ1-2
d_gene: .
v_gene: TRBV5-6
abundance: .
CDR3nt: TGTGCCAGCAGCTTGAATATGGGGGATAACTATGGCTACACCTTC
CDR3aa: CASSLNMGDNYGYTF

j_gene: TRBJ1-2
d_gene: .
v_gene: TRBV21-1
abundance: .
CDR3nt: TGTGCCAGCAAGGTGGCCAAAAGTGGATATGGCTACACCTTC
CDR3aa: CASKVAKSGYGYTF

j_gene: TRBJ1-1
d_gene: .
v_gene: TRBV5-6
abundance: .
CDR3nt: TGTGCCAGCAGCTTGGTGGCAGGTCCACTCATGAACACTGAAGCTTTCTTT
CDR3aa: CASSLVAGPLMNTEAFF